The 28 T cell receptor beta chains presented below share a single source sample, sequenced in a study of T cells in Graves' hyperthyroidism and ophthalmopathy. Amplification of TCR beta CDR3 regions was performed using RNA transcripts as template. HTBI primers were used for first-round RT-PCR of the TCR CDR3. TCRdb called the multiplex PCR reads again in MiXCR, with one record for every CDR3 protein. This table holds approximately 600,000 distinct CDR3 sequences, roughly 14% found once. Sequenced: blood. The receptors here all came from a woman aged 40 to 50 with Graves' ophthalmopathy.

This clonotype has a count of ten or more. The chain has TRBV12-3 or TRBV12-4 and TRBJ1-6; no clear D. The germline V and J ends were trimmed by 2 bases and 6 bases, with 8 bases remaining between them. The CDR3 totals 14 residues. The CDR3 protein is CASSLTAANSPLHF. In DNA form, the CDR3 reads TGTGCCAGCAGTTTAACCGCAGCTAATTCACCCCTCCACTTT.

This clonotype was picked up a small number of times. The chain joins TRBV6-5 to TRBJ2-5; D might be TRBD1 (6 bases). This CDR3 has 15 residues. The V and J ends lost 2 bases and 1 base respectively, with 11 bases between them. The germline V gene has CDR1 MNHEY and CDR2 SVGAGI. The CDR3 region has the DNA TGTGCCAGCAGTTACCCCGGACAGTTCCAAGAGACCCAGTACTTC. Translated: CASSYPGQFQETQYF.

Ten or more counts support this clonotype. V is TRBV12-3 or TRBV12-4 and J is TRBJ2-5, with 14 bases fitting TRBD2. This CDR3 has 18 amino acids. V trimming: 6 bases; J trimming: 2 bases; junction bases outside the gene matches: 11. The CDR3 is CASSWTGTSGRVQETQYF. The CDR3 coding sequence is TGTGCCAGCAGCTGGACCGGGACTAGCGGGAGAGTTCAAGAGACCCAGTACTTC.

The CDR3 DNA reads as TGTGCCAGCAGCGTGGGACTAGCGGGAGAAGTTGAGCAGTTCTTC. Its protein product is CASSVGLAGEVEQFF. V usage is TRBV9 and J usage is TRBJ2-1; 14 bases are a match to TRBD2. Per germline, CDR1 SGDLS and CDR2 YYNGEE. This CDR3 region has 15 residues. V was clipped by 2 bases and J by 9 bases; unmatched bases: 4.

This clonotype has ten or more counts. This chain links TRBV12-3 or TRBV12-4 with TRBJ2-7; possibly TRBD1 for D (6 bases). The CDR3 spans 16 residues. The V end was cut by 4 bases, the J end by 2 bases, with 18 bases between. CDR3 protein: CASSSVGTPIPYEQYF. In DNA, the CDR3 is TGTGCCAGCAGTTCAGTGGGGACACCAATCCCCTACGAGCAGTACTTC.

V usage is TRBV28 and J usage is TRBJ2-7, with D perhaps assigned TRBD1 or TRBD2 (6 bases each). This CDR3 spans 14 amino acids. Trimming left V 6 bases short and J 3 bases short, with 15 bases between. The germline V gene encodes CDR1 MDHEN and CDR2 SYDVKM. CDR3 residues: CASRPRGASYEQYF. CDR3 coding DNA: TGTGCCAGCAGACCAAGGGGGGCGAGCTACGAGCAGTACTTC.

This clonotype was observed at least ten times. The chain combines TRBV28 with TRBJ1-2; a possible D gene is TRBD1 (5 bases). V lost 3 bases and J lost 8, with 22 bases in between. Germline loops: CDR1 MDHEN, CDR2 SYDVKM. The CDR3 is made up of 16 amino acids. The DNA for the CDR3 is TGTGCCAGCAGTTTTTATAGCGGGATAGGGGTAGCGGGCTACACCTTC. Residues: CASSFYSGIGVAGYTF.

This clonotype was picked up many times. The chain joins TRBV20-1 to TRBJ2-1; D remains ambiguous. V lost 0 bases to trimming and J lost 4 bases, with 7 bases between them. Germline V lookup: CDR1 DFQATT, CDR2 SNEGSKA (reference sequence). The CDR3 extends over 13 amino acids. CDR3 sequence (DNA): TGCAGTGCTAGAGATTCAGTTTACAATGAGCAGTTCTTC. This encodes CSARDSVYNEQFF.

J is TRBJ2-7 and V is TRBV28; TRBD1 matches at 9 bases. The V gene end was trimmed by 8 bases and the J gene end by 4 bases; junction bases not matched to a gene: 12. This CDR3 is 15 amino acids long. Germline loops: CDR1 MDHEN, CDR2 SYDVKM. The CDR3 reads CASARGDRAPYEQYF. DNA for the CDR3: TGTGCCAGCGCCAGGGGGGACAGGGCTCCATACGAGCAGTACTTC.

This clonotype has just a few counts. In DNA form, the CDR3 reads TGCGCCAGCACCTCGGGGACAGGGGGCCCCGGGGAGCTGTTTTTT. Translated, it gives CASTSGTGGPGELFF. The chain uses TRBV10-2 and TRBJ2-2; TRBD1 matches at 12 bases. The CDR3 contains 15 residues. Trimming at V came to 7 bases and at J to 6 bases, leaving 6 bases not matched to a gene. The germline CDR1 and CDR2 sequences are WSHSY and SAAADI.

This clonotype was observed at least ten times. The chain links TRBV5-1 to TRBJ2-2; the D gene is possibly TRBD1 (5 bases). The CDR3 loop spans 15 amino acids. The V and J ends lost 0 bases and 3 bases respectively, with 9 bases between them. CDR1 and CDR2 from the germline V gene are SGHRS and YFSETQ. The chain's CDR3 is CASSLAGPDTGELFF. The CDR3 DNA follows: TGCGCCAGCAGCTTGGCAGGGCCGGACACCGGGGAGCTGTTTTTT. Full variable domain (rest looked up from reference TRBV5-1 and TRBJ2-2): KAGVTQTPRYLIKTRGQQVTLSCSPISGHRSVSWYQQTPGQGLQFLFEYFSETQRNKGNFPGRFSGRQFSNSRSEMNVSTLELGDSALYLCASSLAGPDTGELFFGEGSRLTVL.

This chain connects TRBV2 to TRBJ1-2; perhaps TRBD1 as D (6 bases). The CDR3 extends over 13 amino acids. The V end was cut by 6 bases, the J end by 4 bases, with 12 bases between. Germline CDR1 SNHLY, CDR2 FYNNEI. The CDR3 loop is CASRIQGSYGYTF. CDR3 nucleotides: TGTGCCAGCAGGATACAGGGCAGCTATGGCTACACCTTC. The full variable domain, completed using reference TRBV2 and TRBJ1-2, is EPEVTQTPSHQVTQMGQEVILRCVPISNHLYFYWYRQILGQKVEFLVSFYNNEISEKSEIFDDQFSVERPDGSNFTLKIRSTKLEDSAMYFCASRIQGSYGYTFGSGTRLTVV.

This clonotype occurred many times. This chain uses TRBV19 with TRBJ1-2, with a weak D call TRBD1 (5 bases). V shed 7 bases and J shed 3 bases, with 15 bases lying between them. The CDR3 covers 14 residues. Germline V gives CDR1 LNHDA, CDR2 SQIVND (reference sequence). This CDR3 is CASTLGGFDYGYTF. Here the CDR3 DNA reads TGTGCCAGTACCCTGGGGGGTTTTGACTATGGCTACACCTTC.

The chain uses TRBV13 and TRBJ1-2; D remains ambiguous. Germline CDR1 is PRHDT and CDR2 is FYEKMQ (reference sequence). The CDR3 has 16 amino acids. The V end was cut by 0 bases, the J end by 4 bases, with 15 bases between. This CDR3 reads CASSLGPGHSGYGYTF. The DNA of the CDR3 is TGTGCCAGCAGCTTAGGGCCGGGTCATTCGGGCTATGGCTACACCTTC.

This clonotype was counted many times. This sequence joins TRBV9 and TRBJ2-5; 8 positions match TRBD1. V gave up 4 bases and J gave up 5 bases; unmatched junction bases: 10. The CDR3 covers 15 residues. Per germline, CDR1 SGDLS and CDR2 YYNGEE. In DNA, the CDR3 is TGTGCCAGCAGCCTAGATGGCAGGGGGCTTGAGACCCAGTACTTC. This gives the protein CASSLDGRGLETQYF.

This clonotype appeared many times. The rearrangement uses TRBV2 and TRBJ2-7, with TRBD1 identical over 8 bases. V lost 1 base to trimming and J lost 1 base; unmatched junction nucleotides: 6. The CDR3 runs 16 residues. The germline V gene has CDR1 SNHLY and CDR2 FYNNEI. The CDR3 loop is CASSEDSQGASYEQYF. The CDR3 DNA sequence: TGTGCCAGCAGTGAAGATTCTCAGGGGGCTTCCTACGAGCAGTACTTC.

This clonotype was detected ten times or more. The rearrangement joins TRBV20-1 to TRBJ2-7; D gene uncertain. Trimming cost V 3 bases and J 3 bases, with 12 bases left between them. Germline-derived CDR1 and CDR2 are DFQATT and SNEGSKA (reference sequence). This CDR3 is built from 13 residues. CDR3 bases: TGCAGTGCTAGTGGGCAGGTACGCTACGAGCAGTACTTC. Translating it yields CSASGQVRYEQYF.

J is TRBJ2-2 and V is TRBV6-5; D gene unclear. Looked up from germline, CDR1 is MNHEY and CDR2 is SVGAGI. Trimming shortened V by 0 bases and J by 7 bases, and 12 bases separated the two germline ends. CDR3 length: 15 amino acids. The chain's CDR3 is CASSYSRSAGGELFF. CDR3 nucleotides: TGTGCCAGCAGTTACTCTAGGTCCGCTGGCGGGGAGCTGTTTTTT.

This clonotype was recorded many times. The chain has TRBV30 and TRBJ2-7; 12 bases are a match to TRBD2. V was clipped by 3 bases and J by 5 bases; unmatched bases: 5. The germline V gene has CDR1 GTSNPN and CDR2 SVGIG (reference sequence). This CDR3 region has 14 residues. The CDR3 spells CAWRASGRGHEQYF. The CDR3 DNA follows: TGTGCCTGGAGGGCTAGCGGGAGGGGCCACGAGCAGTACTTC. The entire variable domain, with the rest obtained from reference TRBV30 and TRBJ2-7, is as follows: SQTIHQWPATLVQPVGSPLSLECTVEGTSNPNLYWYRQAAGRGLQLLFYSVGIGQISSEVPQNLSASRPQDRQFILSSKKLLLSDSGFYLCAWRASGRGHEQYFGPGTRLTVT.

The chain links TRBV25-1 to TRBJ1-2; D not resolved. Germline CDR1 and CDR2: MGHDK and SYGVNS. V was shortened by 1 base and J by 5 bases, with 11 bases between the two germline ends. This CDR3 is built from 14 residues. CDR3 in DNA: TGTGCCAGCAGTGAATCTCTACGGACGTATGGCTACACCTTC. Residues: CASSESLRTYGYTF.

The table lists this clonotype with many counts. CDR3 nucleotides: TGCAGTGCTAGAGAGCGGACTAGCATCTACGAGCAGTACTTC. It codes for CSARERTSIYEQYF. V is TRBV20-1 and J is TRBJ2-7, with 8 bases identical to TRBD2. V was pared by 0 bases and J by 3 bases, with 4 bases of the junction left unmatched. Germline V gene data show CDR1 as DFQATT and CDR2 as SNEGSKA (reference sequence). The CDR3 sequence is 14 residues long.

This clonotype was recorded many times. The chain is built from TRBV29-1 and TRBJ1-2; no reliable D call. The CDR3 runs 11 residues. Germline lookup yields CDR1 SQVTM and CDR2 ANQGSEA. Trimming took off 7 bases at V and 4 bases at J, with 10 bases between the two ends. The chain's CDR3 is CSGMVSYGYTF. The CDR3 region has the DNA TGCAGCGGTATGGTCAGCTATGGCTACACCTTC.

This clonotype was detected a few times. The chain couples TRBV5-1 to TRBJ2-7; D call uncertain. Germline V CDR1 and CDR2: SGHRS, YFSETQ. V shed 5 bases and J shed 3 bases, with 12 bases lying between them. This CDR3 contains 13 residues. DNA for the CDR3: TGCGCCAGCAGTATTATAGGCGACTACGAGCAGTACTTC. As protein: CASSIIGDYEQYF.

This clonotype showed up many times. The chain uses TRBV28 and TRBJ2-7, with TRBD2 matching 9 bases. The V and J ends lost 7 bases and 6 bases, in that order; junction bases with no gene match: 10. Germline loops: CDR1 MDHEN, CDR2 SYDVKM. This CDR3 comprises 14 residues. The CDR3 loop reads CASTPSGISGEQYF. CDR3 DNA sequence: TGTGCCAGCACTCCTAGCGGGATATCGGGCGAGCAGTACTTC.

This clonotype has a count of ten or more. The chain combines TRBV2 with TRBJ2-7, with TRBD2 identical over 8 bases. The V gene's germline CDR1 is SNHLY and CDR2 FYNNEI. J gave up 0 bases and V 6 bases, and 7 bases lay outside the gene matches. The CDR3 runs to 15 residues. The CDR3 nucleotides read TGTGCCAGCAGCTCGACTAGCGCACTCTCCTACGAGCAGTACTTC. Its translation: CASSSTSALSYEQYF.

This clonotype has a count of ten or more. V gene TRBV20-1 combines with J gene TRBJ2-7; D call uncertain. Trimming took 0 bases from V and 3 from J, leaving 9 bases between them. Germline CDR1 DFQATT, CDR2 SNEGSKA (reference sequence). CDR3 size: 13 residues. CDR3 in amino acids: CSARDDWHYEQYF. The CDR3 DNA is TGCAGTGCTAGAGACGACTGGCACTACGAGCAGTACTTC.

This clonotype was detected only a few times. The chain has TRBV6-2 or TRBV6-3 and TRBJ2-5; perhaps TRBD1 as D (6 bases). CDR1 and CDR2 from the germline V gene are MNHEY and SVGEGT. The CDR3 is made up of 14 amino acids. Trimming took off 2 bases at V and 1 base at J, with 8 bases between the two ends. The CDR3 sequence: CASSYLQGQETQYF. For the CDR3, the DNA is TGTGCCAGCAGTTACCTACAGGGCCAAGAGACCCAGTACTTC.

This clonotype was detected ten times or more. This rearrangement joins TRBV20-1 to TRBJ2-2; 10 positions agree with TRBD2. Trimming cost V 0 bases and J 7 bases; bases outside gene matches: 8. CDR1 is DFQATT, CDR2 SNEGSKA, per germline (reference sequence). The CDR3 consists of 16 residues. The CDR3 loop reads CSARDLGLAEIGELFF. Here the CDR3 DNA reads TGCAGTGCTAGAGATTTAGGACTAGCGGAGATCGGGGAGCTGTTTTTT.